The following is a T cell receptor (beta chain) sequence with its context. In the original processing: Amplification of reference gene primers provided the estimated nucleated cell counts. Assay used: immunoSEQ multiplex PCR; TCRdb lists only in-frame clones, some missing. For V, J and clone size, that table is used; D and trimming come from the DNA. This sample has over 250,000 clones, with over 80% found just once. This entry is derived from a study of blood T cell repertoires in COVID-19. Recruitment covered under 25 US areas and drew participants whose ages spanned roughly 18 to 100 years. Two negative PCRs, clearance, or symptom resolution characterized the recovered Cohort 3 donors. This CDR3 comprises 13 residues. The germline V gene encodes CDR1 SGHTA and CDR2 FQGNSA. V trimming: 8 bases; J trimming: 5 bases; junction bases outside the gene matches: 8.

This receptor was obtained from a woman aged 18-29 years who had recovered from COVID-19. The sequenced sample consisted of PBMCs or T cells enriched from blood (not recorded which). The V call is TRBV7-2, the J call TRBJ2-5, with 7 bases identical to TRBD2. DNA for the CDR3: TGTGCCAGCCGTAGCGGGTGGGGGGAGACCCAGTACTTC. This translates into CASRSGWGETQYF. The full variable domain, with the rest looked up from reference TRBV7-2 and TRBJ2-5, is GAGVSQSPSNKVTEKGKDVELRCDPISGHTALYWYRQSLGQGLEFLIYFQGNSAPDKSGLPSDRFSAERTGGSVSTLTIQRTQQEDSAVYLCASRSGWGETQYFGPGTRLLVL.